Below are 32 T cell receptor beta chains sequenced from a single sample in a study of shared clonotypes between healthy human individuals. Measured with immunoSEQ multiplex PCR; TCRdb has only the in-frame clones, and not every one. The sample holds some 580,000 clones, roughly 98% seen once. Naive CD8 isolation took CD45RO-negative cells positively selected for CCR7 and excluded terminally differentiated effector memory CD45RA+ cells. The source material was naive CD8+ T cells sorted from blood. These receptors were obtained from a man aged 25 to 40 in good health.

This chain connects TRBV13 to TRBJ1-4; D is perhaps TRBD1 (5 bases). CDR3 length equals 15 residues. In germline, CDR1 is PRHDT, CDR2 FYEKMQ (reference sequence). V shed 2 bases and J shed 6 bases, with 13 bases lying between them. CDR3 nucleotides: TGTGCCAGCAGCTTACATGGGGGGGAGGATGAAAAACTGTTTTTT. It yields the protein CASSLHGGEDEKLFF.

This rearrangement joins TRBV7-8 to TRBJ2-1, with 8 nucleotides matching TRBD2. CDR3 size: 18 residues. Trimming removed 0 bases from V and 4 bases from J; junction bases left unmatched: 11. The germline V gene has CDR1 SGHVS and CDR2 FQNEAQ. This CDR3 is CASSLAPLGRDLYNEQFF. Written as DNA, the CDR3 is TGTGCCAGCAGCTTAGCTCCCCTCGGGAGGGATTTATACAATGAGCAGTTCTTC.

The rearrangement joins TRBV28 to TRBJ2-7, with D unclear. V was clipped by 6 bases and J by 0 bases, with 15 bases between them. The CDR3 totals 15 residues. The germline V gene has CDR1 MDHEN and CDR2 SYDVKM. CDR3 sequence: CASSKTRTSSYEQYF. DNA for the CDR3: TGTGCCAGCAGCAAGACACGTACCTCCTCCTACGAGCAGTACTTC.

In regard to this clone: One end of the junction does not line up with germline, which may come from a read error. V and J are TRBV5-1 and TRBJ2-1, with D unresolved. Germline V gives CDR1 SGHRS, CDR2 YFSETQ. This CDR3 spans 11 amino acids. Written as DNA, the CDR3 is TGCGCCAGCCGCTTATTCAATGAGCAGTTCTTC. Its translation is CASRLFNEQFF.

The chain uses TRBV29-1 and TRBJ2-7, with a possible D match to TRBD1 (6 bases). This CDR3 has 13 residues. Germline assignment: CDR1 SQVTM and CDR2 ANQGSEA. Trimming took 5 bases from V and 3 from J, leaving 14 bases between them. CDR3 amino acids: CSVRLGTYYEQYF. CDR3 bases: TGCAGCGTTAGGTTAGGGACATACTACGAGCAGTACTTC.

This CDR3 reads CASSVERAGGLNTEAFF. The CDR3 DNA reads as TGTGCCAGCAGCGTAGAAAGGGCAGGGGGTCTTAACACTGAAGCTTTCTTT. V is TRBV9 and J is TRBJ1-1; 7 bases are a match to TRBD1. The germline V gene has CDR1 SGDLS and CDR2 YYNGEE. The CDR3 sequence is 17 residues long. V shed 0 bases, J shed 2 bases, and the junction held 10 bases outside the gene matches.

The gene calls are TRBV19 and TRBJ1-1, with D possibly matching TRBD1 (5 bases). The CDR3 totals 13 residues. Looked up from germline, CDR1 is LNHDA and CDR2 is SQIVND (reference sequence). The V end lost 3 bases, the J end lost 4 bases, and 9 bases lay between the germline ends. CDR3 protein: CASSMGQATEAFF. CDR3 nucleotides: TGTGCCAGTAGTATGGGGCAGGCCACTGAAGCTTTCTTT.

This chain links TRBV15 with TRBJ1-5; D gene uncertain. V was clipped by 3 bases and J by 0 bases, with 18 bases between them. The germline CDR1 and CDR2 sequences are LNHNV and YYDKDF (reference sequence). This CDR3 is 18 amino acids long. CDR3 sequence (DNA): TGTGCCACCAGCAGCGATAGGGCAGAACTGTATAGCAATCAGCCCCAGCATTTT. This gives the protein CATSSDRAELYSNQPQHF.

V and J are TRBV29-1 and TRBJ2-3, with 7 nucleotides matching TRBD2. Losses at the gene ends were 3 bases for V and 0 bases for J; bases not matched to a gene: 15. The CDR3 runs 18 residues. CDR1 and CDR2 (germline): SQVTM, ANQGSEA. For the CDR3, the DNA is TGCAGCGTTGACGGAAGCGGTCGGGACTATTCTAGCACAGATACGCAGTATTTT. This encodes CSVDGSGRDYSSTDTQYF.

The table lists this clone with a count of one. The chain carries TRBV7-9 and TRBJ2-1; D uncertain. The ends were cut back, 5 bases at V and 0 bases at J, with 11 bases in the middle. Germline V gene sequence: CDR1 SEHNR, CDR2 FQNEAQ (reference sequence). CDR3 size: 15 residues. The CDR3 region is CASSPAFSSYNEQFF. The CDR3 nucleotides are TGTGCCAGCAGCCCGGCGTTCAGCTCCTACAATGAGCAGTTCTTC.

J is TRBJ2-7 and V is TRBV7-2; D is uncertain. Germline assignment: CDR1 SGHTA and CDR2 FQGNSA. The CDR3 is 13 residues long. Trimming shortened V by 3 bases and J by 1 base, and 7 bases separated the two germline ends. The CDR3 region is CASSFIGSYEQYF. The CDR3 DNA reads TGTGCCAGCAGCTTCATTGGATCCTACGAGCAGTACTTC.

The chain employs TRBV25-1 and TRBJ2-4; 7 bases line up with TRBD2. Unmatched junction bases numbered 8, after V lost 1 base and J lost 5 bases. The CDR3 spans 16 residues. The germline V gene has CDR1 MGHDK and CDR2 SYGVNS. The CDR3 here is CASSESGGKGQNIQYF. Written as DNA, the CDR3 is TGTGCCAGCAGTGAATCGGGGGGTAAGGGCCAAAACATTCAGTACTTC.

CDR3 sequence: CAAGQGREAFF. Written as DNA, the CDR3 is TGTGCCGCCGGGCAGGGTCGCGAAGCTTTCTTT. This chain joins TRBV15 and TRBJ1-1, with a possible D match to TRBD1 (5 bases). The CDR3 contains 11 residues. V lost 11 bases to trimming and J lost 8 bases, with 15 bases between them. Germline lookup yields CDR1 LNHNV and CDR2 YYDKDF (reference sequence). Looking up the rest from reference TRBV15 and TRBJ1-1 gives the full variable domain: DAMVIQNPRYQVTQFGKPVTLSCSQTLNHNVMYWYQQKSSQAPKLLFHYYDKDFNNEADTPDNFQSRRPNTSFCFLDIRSPGLGDTAMYLCAAGQGREAFFGQGTRLTVV.

J is TRBJ2-5 and V is TRBV7-9, with 8 bases matching TRBD1. With V trimmed by 5 bases and J by 3 bases, 8 bases remained unmatched. This CDR3 has 15 amino acids. Looked up from germline, CDR1 is SEHNR and CDR2 is FQNEAQ (reference sequence). CDR3 amino acids: CASSLMDREKETQYF. CDR3 bases: TGTGCCAGCAGCCTCATGGACAGGGAAAAAGAGACCCAGTACTTC.

In DNA, the CDR3 is TGTGCCAGCAGTGAAACCAACACAGGGCGGCAGTACTTC. This sequence encodes CASSETNTGRQYF. The chain links TRBV6-1 to TRBJ2-7; D might be TRBD1 (6 bases). The CDR3 has 13 amino acids. Looked up from germline, CDR1 is MNHNS and CDR2 is SASEGT. The germline V and J ends were trimmed by 2 bases and 9 bases, with 14 bases remaining between them.

V is TRBV25-1 and J is TRBJ1-1; no reliable D call. The germline V gene has CDR1 MGHDK and CDR2 SYGVNS. CDR3 length: 15 amino acids. The germline V and J ends were trimmed by 4 bases and 7 bases, with 19 bases remaining between them. The DNA of the CDR3 is TGTGCCAGCAGTGGGGGTTCTGGCAGTCGGGATGAAGCTTTCTTT. This encodes CASSGGSGSRDEAFF.

V is TRBV9 and J is TRBJ2-7; D is perhaps TRBD1 or TRBD2 (5 bases each). The germline gives CDR1 SGDLS, CDR2 YYNGEE. CDR3 length: 13 amino acids. V was clipped by 4 bases and J by 4 bases, with 12 bases between them. CDR3 region: CASSSGTDYEQYF. The DNA for the CDR3 is TGTGCCAGCAGCTCCGGGACGGATTACGAGCAGTACTTC.

The J gene is TRBJ2-7, the V gene TRBV27; unclear D gene. V dropped 2 bases and J dropped 0 bases, with 8 bases sitting between them. Germline loops: CDR1 MNHEY, CDR2 SMNVEV (reference sequence). The CDR3 contains 14 residues. The CDR3 bases are TGTGCCAGCAGTTTACTACCCAGCTCCTACGAGCAGTACTTC. Its translation: CASSLLPSSYEQYF.

The rearrangement joins TRBV9 to TRBJ2-1; TRBD1 aligns across 7 bases. This CDR3 comprises 16 residues. V lost 1 base, J lost 6 bases, and 10 bases stayed unmatched. CDR1 is SGDLS and CDR2 is YYNGEE in the germline V gene. The CDR3 loop is CASSVFGQDFGNEQFF. DNA of the CDR3: TGTGCCAGCAGCGTATTCGGACAGGACTTCGGCAATGAGCAGTTCTTC. The full variable domain, in which reference TRBV9 and TRBJ2-1 provide the parts outside the CDR3, is DSGVTQTPKHLITATGQRVTLRCSPRSGDLSVYWYQQSLDQGLQFLIQYYNGEERAKGNILERFSAQQFPDLHSELNLSSLELGDSALYFCASSVFGQDFGNEQFFGPGTRLTVL.

This sequence joins TRBV10-2 and TRBJ1-1; D gene uncertain. V was trimmed by 4 bases and J by 5 bases, leaving 8 bases between them. This CDR3 has 12 residues. Germline V gives CDR1 WSHSY, CDR2 SAAADI. CDR3 loop: CASSVSSTEAFF. CDR3 sequence (DNA): TGCGCCAGCAGTGTATCGTCGACTGAAGCTTTCTTT.

A remark on this clone: Mismatch with germline at one junction end may stem from a read error. The genes are TRBV6-5 and TRBJ2-3; D gene uncertain. The CDR3 spans 11 residues. Germline V gene sequence: CDR1 MNHEY, CDR2 SVGAGI. CDR3 bases: TGTGCCAGCAGGAGCATAGATACGCAGTATTTT. Protein sequence: CASRSIDTQYF.

This clone was recorded once. This rearrangement joins TRBV6-5 to TRBJ2-1; D is perhaps TRBD1 or TRBD2 (5 bases each). Germline values: CDR1 MNHEY, CDR2 SVGAGI. The CDR3 extends over 12 amino acids. V was cut by 2 bases and J by 9 bases, with 8 bases left in between. Here the CDR3 DNA reads TGTGCCAGCAGTTACGACGGGGCTGAGCAGTTCTTC. Amino acid sequence: CASSYDGAEQFF.

This CDR3 reads CASSPTNTGELFF. The DNA for the CDR3 is TGTGCCAGCAGCCCCACTAACACCGGGGAGCTGTTTTTT. The chain uses TRBV7-6 and TRBJ2-2; unclear D gene. This CDR3 comprises 13 residues. Trimming cost V 5 bases and J 2 bases, with 6 bases left between them. The germline V gene encodes CDR1 SGHVS and CDR2 FNYEAQ.

The rearrangement links TRBV13 to TRBJ2-2; 10 bases are a match to TRBD2. Germline assignment: CDR1 PRHDT and CDR2 FYEKMQ (reference sequence). The CDR3 is 21 amino acids. Germline trimming cut 0 bases from V and 3 bases from J; bases unmatched to any gene: 16. The CDR3 protein is CASSLGLTSREREGDTGELFF. The CDR3 DNA sequence: TGTGCCAGCAGCTTAGGCCTAACGTCGAGGGAGCGGGAGGGAGACACCGGGGAGCTGTTTTTT.

As regards this clone: This same CDR3 is encoded by further DNA sequences in the sample. The chain couples TRBV27 to TRBJ2-7, with 10 positions matching TRBD1. With V trimmed by 3 bases and J by 3 bases, 2 bases remained unmatched. The CDR3 is 14 residues long. Germline-derived CDR1 and CDR2 are MNHEY and SMNVEV (reference sequence). CDR3 nucleotide sequence: TGTGCCAGCAGTTTCGGGACAGGGGTCTACGAGCAGTACTTC. This translates into CASSFGTGVYEQYF.

The chain is built from TRBV29-1 and TRBJ1-1; D is perhaps TRBD1 (5 bases). The length of the CDR3 is 13 residues. Trimming cost V 7 bases and J 4 bases, with 16 bases left between them. Germline values: CDR1 SQVTM, CDR2 ANQGSEA. This chain's CDR3 is CSGIAQGPTEAFF. CDR3 nucleotides: TGCAGCGGTATTGCTCAGGGTCCCACTGAAGCTTTCTTT.

The V gene is TRBV7-9, the J gene TRBJ2-2; tentative D call: TRBD1 (6 bases). CDR3 length: 16 residues. V was trimmed by 5 bases and J by 1 base, leaving 14 bases between them. In germline, CDR1 is SEHNR, CDR2 FQNEAQ (reference sequence). As DNA, the CDR3 is TGTGCCAGCAGCCCGCGGACAGACCTGAACACCGGGGAGCTGTTTTTT. Its protein product is CASSPRTDLNTGELFF.

CDR3 nucleotide sequence: TGCAGCGTTGGTAGGGACAGGGATGGCTACACCTTC. It codes for CSVGRDRDGYTF. V usage is TRBV29-1 and J usage is TRBJ1-2; 9 nucleotides line up with TRBD1. CDR1 SQVTM and CDR2 ANQGSEA come from the germline V gene. The length of the CDR3 is 12 residues. V dropped 4 bases and J dropped 6; count of bases not matched to a gene: 3.

The V gene is TRBV7-6, the J gene TRBJ2-1; D might be TRBD2 (5 bases). V shed 2 bases and J shed 7 bases, with 15 bases lying between them. The CDR3 length is 15 residues. From germline, CDR1 is SGHVS and CDR2 FNYEAQ. Written as DNA, the CDR3 is TGTGCCAGCAGCTTATTTCCTGGACGGACTAATGAGCAGTTCTTC. Its translation is CASSLFPGRTNEQFF.

The genes are TRBV13 and TRBJ2-7; D possibly matches TRBD1 or TRBD2 (5 bases each). The CDR3 spans 14 residues. Trimming took off 3 bases at V and 1 base at J, with 10 bases between the two ends. From germline, CDR1 is PRHDT and CDR2 FYEKMQ (reference sequence). Written as DNA, the CDR3 is TGTGCCAGCAGCTTGGGACGCAGGTCCTACGAGCAGTACTTC. It encodes CASSLGRRSYEQYF.

In the case of this clone: Germline and junction disagree at one end, which may indicate a read error. The sample carries other DNA sequences with the same CDR3. The CDR3 loop reads CSARGGTEAFF. The CDR3 nucleotides are TGCAGTGCGAGAGGGGGCACTGAAGCTTTCTTT. The chain combines TRBV20-1 with TRBJ1-1; tentative D call: TRBD1 (6 bases). Germline V gene lookup returns CDR1 DFQATT and CDR2 SNEGSKA (reference sequence). CDR3 length: 11 residues.

V usage is TRBV5-5 and J usage is TRBJ2-3; the match to TRBD2 covers 9 bases. In germline, CDR1 is SGHKS, CDR2 YYEKEE (reference sequence). J lost 1 base, V lost 2 bases, and 2 bases had no gene match. The CDR3 contains 15 residues. In DNA form, the CDR3 reads TGTGCCAGCAGCTTTAGACTAGCGGGCACAGATACGCAGTATTTT. Amino acids: CASSFRLAGTDTQYF.